This T cell receptor (beta chain) was sequenced in a study of cytomegalovirus exposure and HLA in healthy donors. Comments on this clone: Its antigen is not known.

Study results and limitations: In a later analysis, HLA-C alleles had the fewest associated TCRs, DRB1 alleles the most. Researchers catalogued approximately 160 TCR beta chains as cytomegalovirus-associated.

The PCR ran on 60 Vbeta and 13 Jbeta primers. Measured with immunoSEQ multiplex PCR; TCRdb has only the in-frame clones, and not every one. This table holds about 94,000 clones, approximately 80% found once. Trimming cost V 6 bases and J 0 bases; bases outside gene matches: 5. CDR3 length: 16 residues. Germline V gene data show CDR1 as LNHDA and CDR2 as SQIVND (reference sequence). Unrecorded immune exposures were likely, despite nominal health at sampling. The chain combines TRBV19 with TRBJ2-1; 10 positions agree with TRBD2. This receptor was taken from a human donor in good health. The sample was PBMCs. DNA of the CDR3: TGTGCCAGTAGGACTCCTAGCGGGAGCTCCTACAATGAGCAGTTCTTC. Its translation is CASRTPSGSSYNEQFF.